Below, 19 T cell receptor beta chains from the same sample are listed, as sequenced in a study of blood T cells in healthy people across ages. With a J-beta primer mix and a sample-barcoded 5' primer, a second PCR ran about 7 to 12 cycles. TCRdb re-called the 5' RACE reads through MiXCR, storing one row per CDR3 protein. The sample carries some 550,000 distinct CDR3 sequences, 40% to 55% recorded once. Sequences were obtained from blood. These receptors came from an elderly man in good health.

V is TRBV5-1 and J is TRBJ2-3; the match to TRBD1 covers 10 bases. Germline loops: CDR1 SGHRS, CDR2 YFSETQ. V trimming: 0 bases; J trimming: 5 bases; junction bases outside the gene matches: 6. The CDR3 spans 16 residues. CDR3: CASSLVGTGAEDTQYF. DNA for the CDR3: TGCGCCAGCAGCTTGGTCGGGACAGGGGCGGAAGATACGCAGTATTTT.

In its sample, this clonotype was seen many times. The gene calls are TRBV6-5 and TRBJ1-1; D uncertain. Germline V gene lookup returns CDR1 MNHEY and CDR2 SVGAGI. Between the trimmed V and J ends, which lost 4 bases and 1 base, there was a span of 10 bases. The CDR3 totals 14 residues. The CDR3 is CASSSGIRNTEAFF. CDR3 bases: TGTGCCAGCAGTTCGGGGATACGGAACACTGAAGCTTTCTTT.

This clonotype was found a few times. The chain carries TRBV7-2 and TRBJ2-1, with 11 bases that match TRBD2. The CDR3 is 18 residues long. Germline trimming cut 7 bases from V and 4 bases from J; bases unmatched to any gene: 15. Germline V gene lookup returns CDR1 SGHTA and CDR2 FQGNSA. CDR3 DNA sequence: TGTGCCAGCACCCTACGGGGGACTAGCGGCCGGGCGTACAATGAGCAGTTCTTC. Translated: CASTLRGTSGRAYNEQFF.

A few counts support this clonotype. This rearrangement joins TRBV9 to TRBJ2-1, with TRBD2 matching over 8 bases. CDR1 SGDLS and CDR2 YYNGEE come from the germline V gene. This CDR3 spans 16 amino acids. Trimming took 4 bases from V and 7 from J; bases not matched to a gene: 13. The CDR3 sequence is CASSITREGLGNEQFF. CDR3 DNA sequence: TGTGCCAGCAGCATTACACGGGAGGGCCTCGGGAATGAGCAGTTCTTC.

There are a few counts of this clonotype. Written as DNA, the CDR3 is TGTGCCAGCAGTTACCGGCCGAGCTCCTACAATGAGCAGTTCTTC. This encodes CASSYRPSSYNEQFF. The genes are TRBV6-2 or TRBV6-3 and TRBJ2-1; the D is unclear. The CDR3 totals 15 residues. Deletions cut 2 bases from V and 0 bases from J, with 8 bases between. The germline V gene has CDR1 MNHEY and CDR2 SVGEGT.

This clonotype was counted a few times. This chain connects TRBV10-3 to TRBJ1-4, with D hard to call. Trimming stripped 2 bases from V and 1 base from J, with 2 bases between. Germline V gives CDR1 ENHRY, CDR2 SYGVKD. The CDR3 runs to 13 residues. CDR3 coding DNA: TGTGCCATCAGTGAGGGAACTAATGAAAAACTGTTTTTT. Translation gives CAISEGTNEKLFF.

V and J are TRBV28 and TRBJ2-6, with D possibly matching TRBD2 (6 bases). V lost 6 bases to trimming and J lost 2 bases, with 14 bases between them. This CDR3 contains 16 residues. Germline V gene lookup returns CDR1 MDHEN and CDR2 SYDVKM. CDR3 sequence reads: CASSLLGGPGANVLTF. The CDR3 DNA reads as TGTGCCAGCAGCCTCCTAGGAGGGCCTGGGGCCAACGTCCTGACTTTC.

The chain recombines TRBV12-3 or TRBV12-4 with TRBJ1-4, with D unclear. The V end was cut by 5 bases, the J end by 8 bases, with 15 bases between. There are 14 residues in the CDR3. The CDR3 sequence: CASSPQVRGEKLFF. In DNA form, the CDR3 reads TGTGCCAGCAGTCCCCAGGTCCGAGGGGAAAAACTGTTTTTT.

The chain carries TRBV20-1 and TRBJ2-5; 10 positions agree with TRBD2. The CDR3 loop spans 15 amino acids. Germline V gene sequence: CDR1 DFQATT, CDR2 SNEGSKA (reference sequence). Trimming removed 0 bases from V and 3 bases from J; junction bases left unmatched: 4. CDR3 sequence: CSARDLAGEKETQYF. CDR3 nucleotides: TGCAGTGCTAGAGATCTAGCGGGGGAGAAAGAGACCCAGTACTTC.

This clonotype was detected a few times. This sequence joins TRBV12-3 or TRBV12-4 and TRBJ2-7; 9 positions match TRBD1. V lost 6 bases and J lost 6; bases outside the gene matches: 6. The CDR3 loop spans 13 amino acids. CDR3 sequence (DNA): TGTGCCAGCAGAACCGGGACAGGGAGCGAGCAGTACTTC. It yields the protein CASRTGTGSEQYF.

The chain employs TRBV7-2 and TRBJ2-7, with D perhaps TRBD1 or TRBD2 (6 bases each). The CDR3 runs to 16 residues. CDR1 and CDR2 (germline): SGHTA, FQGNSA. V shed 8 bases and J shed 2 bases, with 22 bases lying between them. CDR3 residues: CASSSQGTLIPYEQYF. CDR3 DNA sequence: TGTGCCAGCTCTTCTCAGGGGACTCTTATCCCCTACGAGCAGTACTTC.

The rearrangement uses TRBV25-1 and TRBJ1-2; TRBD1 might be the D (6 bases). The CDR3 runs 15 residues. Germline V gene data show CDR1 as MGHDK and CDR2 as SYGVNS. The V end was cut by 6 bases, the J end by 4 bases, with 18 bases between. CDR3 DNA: TGTGCCAGCAGCCCCCCACAGGGCGAGCTCTATGGCTACACCTTC. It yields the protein CASSPPQGELYGYTF.

The CDR3 protein is CAISEPLGRETQYF. The CDR3 DNA reads as TGTGCCATCAGTGAGCCACTAGGGAGGGAGACCCAGTACTTC. The chain carries TRBV10-3 and TRBJ2-5, with D possibly TRBD2 on 6 matching bases. The CDR3 is 14 residues long. Germline lookup yields CDR1 ENHRY and CDR2 SYGVKD. The V end was cut by 2 bases, the J end by 5 bases, with 12 bases between.

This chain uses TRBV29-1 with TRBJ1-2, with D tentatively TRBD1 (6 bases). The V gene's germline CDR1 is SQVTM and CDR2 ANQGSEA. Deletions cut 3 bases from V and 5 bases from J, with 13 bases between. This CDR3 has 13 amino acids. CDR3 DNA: TGCAGCGTTGACCACACAGGGCTTTATGGCTACACCTTC. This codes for CSVDHTGLYGYTF.

Here the CDR3 reads CATSPDIQYF. DNA of the CDR3: TGTGCCACCAGTCCGGACATTCAGTATTTT. The rearrangement joins TRBV24-1 to TRBJ2-3; D might be TRBD1 (5 bases). This CDR3 has 10 residues. Trimming left V 6 bases short and J 12 bases short, with 9 bases between. Germline loops: CDR1 KGHDR, CDR2 SFDVKD.

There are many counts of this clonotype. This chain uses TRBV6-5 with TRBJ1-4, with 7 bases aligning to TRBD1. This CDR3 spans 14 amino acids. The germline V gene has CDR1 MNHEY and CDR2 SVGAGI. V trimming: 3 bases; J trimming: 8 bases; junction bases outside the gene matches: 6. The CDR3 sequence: CASSYGGGREKLFF. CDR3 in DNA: TGTGCCAGCAGTTATGGAGGGGGCCGGGAAAAACTGTTTTTT.

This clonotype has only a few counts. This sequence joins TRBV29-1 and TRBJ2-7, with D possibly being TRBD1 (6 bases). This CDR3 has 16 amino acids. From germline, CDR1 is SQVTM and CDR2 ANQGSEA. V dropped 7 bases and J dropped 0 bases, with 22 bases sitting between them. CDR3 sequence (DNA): TGCAGCGCCCGGATCAGGGGACCACCAAACTCCTACGAGCAGTACTTC. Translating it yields CSARIRGPPNSYEQYF.

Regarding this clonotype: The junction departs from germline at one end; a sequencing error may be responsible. The chain's CDR3 is CASSQRGGRAHNERFF. CDR3 in DNA: TGTGCCAGCAGCCAGAGGGGCGGGAGGGCCCACAATGAGCGGTTCTTC. This chain connects TRBV7-9 to TRBJ2-1, with 9 positions matching TRBD2. The germline V gene encodes CDR1 SEHNR and CDR2 FQNEAQ (reference sequence). The CDR3 extends over 16 amino acids.

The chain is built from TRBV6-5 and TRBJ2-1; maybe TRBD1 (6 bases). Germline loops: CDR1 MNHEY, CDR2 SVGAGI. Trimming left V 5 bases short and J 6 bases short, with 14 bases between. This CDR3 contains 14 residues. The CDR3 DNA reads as TGTGCCAGCAGTGGGACAACTCTTGGCAATGAGCAGTTCTTC. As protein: CASSGTTLGNEQFF.